This T cell receptor beta chain stems from a study of T cells in Graves' hyperthyroidism and ophthalmopathy. General study results and limits: From stable hyperthyroidism, ophthalmopathy was set apart by a 13 V-J model. Most clonotypes expanded in thyroid above 0.001 were likewise present in blood.

About this clonotype itself: Antigen specificity is unknown.

Clinical symptoms, serum thyroxine and TRAb, thyroid ultrasound and orbital computed tomography were used for the diagnoses. The ends lost 8 bases at V and 2 bases at J; junction bases unmatched: 3. This CDR3 is built from 12 residues. Germline CDR1 is SQVTM and CDR2 is ANQGSEA. The investigators amplified TCR beta CDR3 regions from RNA transcripts. The TCR CDR3 first-round RT-PCR relied on the HTBI primer set. MiXCR, run by TCRdb on the multiplex PCR reads, gives a single entry per CDR3 protein. In the table there are about 700,000 distinct CDR3 sequences, roughly 46% of which are singletons. The origin of this receptor is an adult man with Graves' disease, either hyperthyroidism or ophthalmopathy (not recorded which). V is TRBV29-1 and J is TRBJ2-7; TRBD2 agrees at 10 bases. Sequencing used peripheral blood or thyroid tissue (not recorded which). The CDR3 bases are TGCAGCCCAGCGGGAGGGCCCTACGAGCAGTACTTC. This sequence encodes CSPAGGPYEQYF.